The next 18 T cell receptor beta chains were all read from a single sample in a study of shared clonotypes between healthy human individuals. CD45RO-negative, CCR7-positively selected cells formed the naive CD8 fraction, excluding terminally differentiated effector memory CD45RA+ cells. The data were produced by immunoSEQ multiplex PCR, yet TCRdb's version contains in-frame clones alone and is incomplete. This sample has 630,000 or so clones, with about 98% found just once. Input material: naive CD8+ T cells sorted from blood. These receptors all come from a man aged 25-40 years in good health.

The V call is TRBV27, the J call TRBJ1-2, with 9 nucleotides matching TRBD1. CDR3 length: 17 amino acids. V dropped 4 bases and J dropped 9; count of bases not matched to a gene: 18. CDR1 is MNHEY and CDR2 is SMNVEV in the germline V gene (reference sequence). CDR3 DNA: TGTGCCAGCAGTTGGGTCGCTCCGGGACAGGGAAGAGTAAGCTACACCTTC. Protein: CASSWVAPGQGRVSYTF.

The CDR3 bases are TGTGCCAGCAGTTTACGGGCTTTAGGTCCCGACGAGCAGTACTTC. Amino acid sequence: CASSLRALGPDEQYF. The chain recombines TRBV27 with TRBJ2-7, with D hard to call. Germline values: CDR1 MNHEY, CDR2 SMNVEV (reference sequence). Trimming cost V 2 bases and J 5 bases, with 16 bases left between them. CDR3 length: 15 residues.

This chain links TRBV19 with TRBJ1-2; 7 nucleotides line up with TRBD1. Germline V gene data show CDR1 as LNHDA and CDR2 as SQIVND (reference sequence). The length of the CDR3 is 13 residues. V lost 5 bases to trimming and J lost 4 bases; unmatched junction nucleotides: 4. The CDR3 protein is CASSPGQFYGYTF. In nucleotides, the CDR3 is TGTGCCAGTAGTCCGGGACAGTTCTATGGCTACACCTTC.

The chain uses TRBV19 and TRBJ2-1, with TRBD2 matching over 11 bases. Trimming at V came to 2 bases and at J to 6 bases, leaving 9 bases not matched to a gene. The CDR3 has 17 residues. Germline values: CDR1 LNHDA, CDR2 SQIVND (reference sequence). The CDR3 DNA is TGTGCCAGTAGTATATCGCCCCCTAGCGGGAGGCCCAATGAGCAGTTCTTC. Amino acid sequence: CASSISPPSGRPNEQFF. The full variable domain, its missing parts supplied by reference TRBV19 and TRBJ2-1, is DGGITQSPKYLFRKEGQNVTLSCEQNLNHDAMYWYRQDPGQGLRLIYYSQIVNDFQKGDIAEGYSVSREKKESFPLTVTSAQKNPTAFYLCASSISPPSGRPNEQFFGPGTRLTVL.

This clone was seen once. CDR3 sequence (DNA): TGTGCCAGCTCACCAGACCAGCGGAGGGGGCCTGGGGCCAACGTCCTGACTTTC. This codes for CASSPDQRRGPGANVLTF. This chain uses TRBV18 with TRBJ2-6; D is possibly TRBD1 (7 bases). The CDR3 length is 18 residues. Looked up from germline, CDR1 is KGHSH and CDR2 is LQKENI. Between the trimmed V and J ends, which lost 2 bases and 2 bases, there was a span of 16 bases.

The chain employs TRBV29-1 and TRBJ2-1, with 11 bases fitting TRBD2. The CDR3 spans 20 residues. The germline gives CDR1 SQVTM, CDR2 ANQGSEA. V lost 1 base to trimming and J lost 3 bases; unmatched junction nucleotides: 17. The CDR3 loop is CSVEGLLLAGAIGVYNEQFF. The CDR3 bases are TGCAGCGTTGAAGGGCTCTTACTAGCGGGAGCAATAGGAGTCTACAATGAGCAGTTCTTC.

This chain joins TRBV13 and TRBJ2-4, with D perhaps matching TRBD2 (5 bases). The CDR3 sequence is 14 residues long. With 6 bases removed from V and 0 bases from J, the gap between germline ends came to 9 bases. Germline assignment: CDR1 PRHDT and CDR2 FYEKMQ (reference sequence). The CDR3, as DNA: TGTGCCAGCAGTACCGGGGTAGCCAAAAACATTCAGTACTTC. Translated, it gives CASSTGVAKNIQYF.

The CDR3 is CASSVTGSGNTIYF. The CDR3 region has the DNA TGTGCCAGCAGCGTTACAGGCTCTGGAAACACCATATATTTT. The chain employs TRBV9 and TRBJ1-3, with D perhaps TRBD1 (5 bases). V lost 2 bases, J lost 0 bases, and 6 bases lay in between. Germline V lookup: CDR1 SGDLS, CDR2 YYNGEE. The CDR3 is 14 amino acids. The whole variable domain, remainder taken from reference TRBV9 and TRBJ1-3, is DSGVTQTPKHLITATGQRVTLRCSPRSGDLSVYWYQQSLDQGLQFLIQYYNGEERAKGNILERFSAQQFPDLHSELNLSSLELGDSALYFCASSVTGSGNTIYFGEGSWLTVV.

The chain links TRBV2 to TRBJ2-7; D uncertain. CDR1 is SNHLY, CDR2 FYNNEI, per germline. Trimming shortened V by 1 base and J by 4 bases, and 11 bases separated the two germline ends. The length of the CDR3 is 14 residues. The DNA for the CDR3 is TGTGCCAGCAGTGAAGATGTGGGGAAATACGAGCAGTACTTC. Protein: CASSEDVGKYEQYF.

CDR3 residues: CSVEANEDEQYF. In nucleotides, the CDR3 is TGCAGCGTTGAAGCAAACGAGGATGAGCAGTACTTC. The J gene is TRBJ2-7, the V gene TRBV29-1; unclear D gene. Trimming left V 1 base short and J 7 bases short, with 11 bases between. Germline V gene lookup returns CDR1 SQVTM and CDR2 ANQGSEA. This CDR3 spans 12 amino acids.

V gene TRBV4-1 combines with J gene TRBJ2-3, with unresolved D. This CDR3 comprises 17 residues. Germline CDR1 and CDR2: MGHRA and YSYEKL. Trimming left V 0 bases short and J 0 bases short, with 13 bases between. CDR3 sequence: CASSQDGYPSSTDTQYF. For the CDR3, the DNA is TGCGCCAGCAGCCAAGATGGGTACCCCTCTAGCACAGATACGCAGTATTTT.

The rearrangement joins TRBV7-2 to TRBJ1-5; 9 bases are shared with TRBD1. The V gene end was trimmed by 3 bases and the J gene end by 3 bases; junction bases not matched to a gene: 6. CDR3 length: 16 residues. Germline CDR1 SGHTA, CDR2 FQGNSA. The CDR3 DNA is TGTGCCAGCAGCTTTCTGGGACAGGGAATCAATCAGCCCCAGCATTTT. Translated, it gives CASSFLGQGINQPQHF.

V gene TRBV11-2 combines with J gene TRBJ1-5; unclear D gene. V lost 2 bases, J lost 4 bases, and 6 bases lay in between. The germline V gene has CDR1 SGHAT and CDR2 FQNNGV. This CDR3 is 13 amino acids long. The CDR3 here is CASSLSPNQPQHF. CDR3 nucleotide sequence: TGTGCCAGCAGCTTATCTCCGAATCAGCCCCAGCATTTT.

Written as DNA, the CDR3 is TGCAGCGCGTGGGAGAATGAGCAGTTCTTC. Protein product: CSAWENEQFF. The chain couples TRBV29-1 to TRBJ2-1, with D possibly TRBD2 on 5 matching bases. Germline V lookup: CDR1 SQVTM, CDR2 ANQGSEA. There are 10 residues in the CDR3. The V end lost 7 bases, the J end lost 7 bases, and 8 bases lay between the germline ends.

The rearrangement joins TRBV27 to TRBJ1-5, with D unclear. V lost 6 bases and J 7 bases, leaving 13 bases between the germline ends. The CDR3 is 13 amino acids. Germline CDR1 is MNHEY and CDR2 is SMNVEV (reference sequence). CDR3 region: CASREGSGQPQHF. The CDR3 DNA reads TGTGCCAGCAGGGAGGGATCGGGACAGCCCCAGCATTTT.

The chain has TRBV9 and TRBJ2-1, with D possibly TRBD2 on 5 matching bases. V was pared by 0 bases and J by 7 bases, with 20 bases between. CDR3 length equals 17 residues. Germline CDR1 is SGDLS and CDR2 is YYNGEE. The CDR3 region is CASSVAPFERAGNEQFF. As DNA, the CDR3 is TGTGCCAGCAGCGTAGCCCCGTTTGAGAGGGCCGGGAATGAGCAGTTCTTC.

The V gene is TRBV2, the J gene TRBJ1-5; tentative D call: TRBD1 (5 bases). Trimming cost V 3 bases and J 2 bases, with 17 bases left between them. CDR1 and CDR2 (germline): SNHLY, FYNNEI. This CDR3 region has 17 residues. The CDR3 loop reads CASSDGTGYNGNQPQHF. The CDR3 DNA reads as TGTGCCAGCAGTGATGGAACAGGTTATAATGGCAATCAGCCCCAGCATTTT.

In this sample, this clone turned up once. V is TRBV7-2 and J is TRBJ2-7, with 8 bases lining up with TRBD2. CDR1 is SGHTA, CDR2 FQGNSA, per germline. After removal of 5 bases from V and 2 bases from J, the junction contained 8 bases not matched to a gene. The CDR3 length is 15 residues. DNA of the CDR3: TGTGCCAGCAGCCGGGCGGGGGGCGCGACCTACGAGCAGTACTTC. As protein: CASSRAGGATYEQYF.